This T cell receptor (beta chain) was profiled in a study of shared clonotypes between healthy human individuals. TCRdb keeps only in-frame clones here, not all; method: immunoSEQ multiplex PCR. This table has roughly 2.5 million clones, approximately 90% appearing once. With regard to this clone: The antigen remains undetermined.

Broader study findings: Expectations were that clonotype sharing among donors would be affected by sequencing depth. Sharing across a handful of donors was seen in 4.5% to 6.5% of naive CD4 clonotypes.

CDR1 and CDR2 (germline): SGDLS, YYNGEE. This CDR3 region has 15 residues. The germline V and J ends were trimmed by 0 bases and 2 bases, with 12 bases remaining between them. The sequencing input was naive CD4+ T cells sorted from blood. Subset indicated: CD45RA+ positively selected. The receptor was derived from a man between 18 and 29 years old in good health. The chain has TRBV9 and TRBJ2-7, with D perhaps being TRBD1 or TRBD2 (5 bases each). The CDR3 sequence: CASSVAPGPAYEQYF. The CDR3 DNA follows: TGTGCCAGCAGCGTAGCCCCGGGACCAGCCTACGAGCAGTACTTC.